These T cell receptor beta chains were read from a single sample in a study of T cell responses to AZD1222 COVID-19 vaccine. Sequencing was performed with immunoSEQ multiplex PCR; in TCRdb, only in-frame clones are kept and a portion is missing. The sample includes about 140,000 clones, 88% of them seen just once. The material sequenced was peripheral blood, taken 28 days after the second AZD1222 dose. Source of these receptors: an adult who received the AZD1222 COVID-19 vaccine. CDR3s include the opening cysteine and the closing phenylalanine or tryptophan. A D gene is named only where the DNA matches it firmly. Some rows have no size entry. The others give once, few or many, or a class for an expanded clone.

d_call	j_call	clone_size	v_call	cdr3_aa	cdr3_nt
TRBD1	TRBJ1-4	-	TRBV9	CASSPGDRGRLEKLFF	TGTGCCAGCAGCCCAGGGGACAGGGGGCGCCTTGAAAAACTGTTTTTT
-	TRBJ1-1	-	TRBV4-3	CASSQVWGVNTEAFF	TGCGCCAGCAGCCAAGTCTGGGGTGTGAACACTGAAGCTTTCTTT
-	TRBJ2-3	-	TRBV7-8	CASSLDVGTDTQYF	TGTGCCAGCAGCTTAGATGTGGGCACAGATACGCAGTATTTT
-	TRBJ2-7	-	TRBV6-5	CASSKSPVSYEQYF	TGTGCCAGCAGCAAATCCCCCGTCTCCTACGAGCAGTACTTC
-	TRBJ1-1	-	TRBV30	CARKSYTEAFF	TGTGCCCGCAAATCATACACTGAAGCTTTCTTT
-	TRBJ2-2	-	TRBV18	CASSLEISVTGELFF	TGTGCCAGCTCACTTGAGATCTCGGTAACCGGGGAGCTGTTTTTT
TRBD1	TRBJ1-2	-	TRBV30	CAQWGGVGTGGYTF	TGTGCCCAGTGGGGGGGAGTGGGGACAGGAGGCTACACCTTC
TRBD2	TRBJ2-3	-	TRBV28	CASSFPLAGGPGDTQYF	TGTGCCAGCAGTTTCCCCCTAGCGGGGGGGCCGGGGGATACGCAGTATTTT
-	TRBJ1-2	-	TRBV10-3	CAIVRGWNYGYTF	TGTGCCATCGTCAGGGGCTGGAACTATGGCTACACCTTC
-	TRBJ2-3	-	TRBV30	CAWSVGFDADTQYF	TGTGCCTGGAGTGTGGGATTTGACGCAGATACGCAGTATTTT
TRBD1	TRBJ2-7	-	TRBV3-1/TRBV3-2	CASSQGTGVIEQYF	TGTGCCAGCAGCCAAGGGACAGGGGTTATTGAGCAGTACTTC
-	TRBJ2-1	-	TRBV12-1	CASSWWEPLDEQFF	TGTGCCAGCAGCTGGTGGGAGCCACTGGATGAGCAGTTCTTC
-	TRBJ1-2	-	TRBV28	CASSQGDYGYTF	TGTGCCAGCAGCCAAGGGGACTATGGCTACACCTTC
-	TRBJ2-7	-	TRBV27	CASSHLDSAGEQYF	TGTGCCAGCAGCCACCTCGACAGCGCCGGCGAGCAGTACTTC
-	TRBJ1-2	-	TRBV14	CASSQSRADGYTF	TGTGCCAGCAGCCAAAGCAGGGCGGATGGCTACACCTTC
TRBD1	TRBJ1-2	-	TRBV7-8	CASSLADRGGYTF	TGTGCCAGCAGCTTAGCCGACAGGGGGGGCTACACCTTC
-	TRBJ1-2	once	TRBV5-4	CASSLAVSATNYGYTF	TGTGCCAGCAGCTTGGCCGTCTCGGCTACTAACTATGGCTACACCTTC
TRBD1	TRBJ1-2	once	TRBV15	CATSRGNYGYTF	TGTGCCACCTCCAGGGGGAACTATGGCTACACCTTC
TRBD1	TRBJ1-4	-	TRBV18	CASSPQGQANEKLFF	TGTGCCAGCTCACCACAGGGACAGGCTAATGAAAAACTGTTTTTT
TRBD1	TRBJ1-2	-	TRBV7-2	CASTYFGGQGSEGYTF	TGTGCCAGCACCTACTTTGGGGGACAGGGGTCGGAGGGCTACACCTTC
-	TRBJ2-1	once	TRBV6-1	CASSERVVSTGNEQFF	TGTGCCAGCAGTGAACGGGTGGTTTCTACGGGCAATGAGCAGTTCTTC
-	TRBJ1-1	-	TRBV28	CASIGNTEAFF	TGTGCCAGCATCGGGAACACTGAAGCTTTCTTT
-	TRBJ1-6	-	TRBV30	CALRPAGISPLHF	TGTGCTCTCAGGCCGGCAGGGATTTCACCCCTCCACTTT
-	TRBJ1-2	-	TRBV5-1	CASSPGTTDLGPGYTF	TGCGCCAGCAGCCCCGGCACGACGGACCTCGGACCTGGCTACACCTTC
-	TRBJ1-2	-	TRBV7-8	CASSLGGYYYGYTF	TGTGCCAGCAGCCTAGGGGGGTACTACTATGGCTACACCTTC
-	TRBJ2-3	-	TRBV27	CASSLLMRDTQYF	TGTGCCAGCAGTTTATTAATGAGGGATACGCAGTATTTT
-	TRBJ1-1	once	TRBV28	CASSGSLNTEAFF	TGTGCCAGCAGTGGGTCCTTGAACACTGAAGCTTTCTTT
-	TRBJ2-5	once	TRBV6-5	CASSAAEETQYF	TGTGCCAGCAGCGCCGCTGAAGAGACCCAGTACTTC
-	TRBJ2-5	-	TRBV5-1	CASSFEETQYF	TGCGCCAGCAGCTTTGAAGAGACCCAGTACTTC
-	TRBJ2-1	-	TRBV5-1	CASSSGQYNEQFF	TGCGCCAGCAGCTCCGGACAGTACAATGAGCAGTTCTTC
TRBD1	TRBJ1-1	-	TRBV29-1	CSGGGQGAVEAFF	TGCAGCGGGGGAGGACAGGGGGCGGTTGAAGCTTTCTTT
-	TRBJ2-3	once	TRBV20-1	CSASLDTQYF	TGCAGTGCTAGTTTAGATACGCAGTATTTT
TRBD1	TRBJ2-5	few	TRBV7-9	CASTTGAQETQYF	TGTGCCAGCACCACAGGGGCCCAAGAGACCCAGTACTTC
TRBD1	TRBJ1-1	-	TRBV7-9	CASSLWTGTEAFF	TGTGCCAGCAGCTTGTGGACAGGGACTGAAGCTTTCTTT
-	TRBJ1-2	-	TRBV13	CASSSQGYGYTF	TGTGCCAGCAGCTCTCAGGGCTATGGCTACACCTTC
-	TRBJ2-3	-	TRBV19	CARKDSRRISTDTQYF	TGTGCCAGGAAGGACTCCCGCCGGATTAGCACAGATACGCAGTATTTT
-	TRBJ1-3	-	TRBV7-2	CASSLGHTRNTIYF	TGTGCCAGCAGCTTGGGGCACACCAGGAACACCATATATTTT
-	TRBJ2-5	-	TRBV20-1	CSAPLGETQYF	TGCAGTGCTCCCTTGGGGGAGACCCAGTACTTC
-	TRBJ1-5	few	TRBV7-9	CASSFGGTGNQPQHF	TGTGCCAGCAGCTTCGGCGGGACGGGCAATCAGCCCCAGCATTTT
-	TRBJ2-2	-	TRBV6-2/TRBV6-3	CASSYPVTGRELFF	TGTGCCAGCAGTTACCCAGTCACAGGGAGGGAGCTGTTTTTT
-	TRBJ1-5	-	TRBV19	CASSISGPNQPQHF	TGTGCCAGTAGTATATCCGGACCCAATCAGCCCCAGCATTTT
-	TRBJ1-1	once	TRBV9	CASNGAGEANTEAFF	TGTGCCAGCAACGGGGCAGGGGAAGCGAACACTGAAGCTTTCTTT
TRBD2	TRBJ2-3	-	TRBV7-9	CASSFIAGADTQYF	TGTGCCAGCAGCTTCATAGCGGGGGCAGATACGCAGTATTTT
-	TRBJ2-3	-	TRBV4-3	CASSQGIIADSNTDTQYF	TGCGCCAGCAGCCAAGGGATAATAGCGGATTCCAACACAGATACGCAGTATTTT
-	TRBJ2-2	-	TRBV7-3	CASSLIGGDSLIYTGELFF	TGTGCCAGCAGCTTAATAGGAGGGGACAGCCTCATTTACACCGGGGAGCTGTTTTTT